A selection of T cell receptor beta chains follows, all from one sample in a study of shared clonotypes between healthy human individuals. The assay was immunoSEQ multiplex PCR, and TCRdb's table has in-frame clones only and misses some. Among over 1.4 million clones listed, 96% were seen once. Sequencing was done on a sample of naive CD4+ T cells sorted from blood. These receptor sequences come from a man aged 25-45 years in good health. Both conserved end residues are part of each CDR3. A D gene is named only where the DNA matches it firmly.

D	J	V	CDR3	DNA
TRBD1	TRBJ1-2	TRBV7-2	CASRTRDRGNSNYGYTF	TGTGCCAGCAGAACCCGGGACAGGGGGAATTCTAACTATGGCTACACCTTC
NA	TRBJ2-6	TRBV19	CASSPRTGTGSSGANVLTF	TGTGCCAGTAGTCCTAGGACGGGAACCGGCAGCTCTGGGGCCAACGTCCTGACTTTC
NA	TRBJ2-1	TRBV10-3	CAITGLAGATYNEQFF	TGTGCCATCACTGGACTCGCAGGGGCGACCTACAATGAGCAGTTCTTC
NA	TRBJ1-2	TRBV7-2	CASSLPMAGGANGYTF	TGTGCCAGCAGCCTCCCAATGGCGGGTGGCGCCAATGGCTACACCTTC
TRBD2	TRBJ2-2	TRBV15	CATSRLAGGNTGELFF	TGTGCCACCAGCAGACTAGCGGGAGGGAACACCGGGGAGCTGTTTTTT
NA	TRBJ1-2	TRBV9	CASSVVPGSGADIYGYTF	TGTGCCAGCAGCGTAGTTCCGGGATCGGGAGCAGATATTTATGGCTACACCTTC
NA	TRBJ2-5	TRBV18	CASSPQGRETQYF	TGTGCCAGCTCACCACAGGGTAGGGAGACCCAGTACTTC
NA	TRBJ1-1	TRBV5-1	CASSLDVRNTEAFF	TGCGCCAGCAGCTTGGATGTCAGGAACACTGAAGCTTTCTTT
NA	TRBJ1-5	TRBV30	CAWRGPNNNQPQHF	TGTGCCTGGAGGGGACCGAATAACAATCAGCCCCAGCATTTT
TRBD2	TRBJ2-3	TRBV4-2	CASSLAGAGFTDTQYF	TGTGCCAGCAGCCTAGCGGGAGCAGGGTTCACAGATACGCAGTATTTT
TRBD1	TRBJ2-7	TRBV2	CASTGQGQGNSEQYF	TGTGCCAGCACGGGCCAGGGACAGGGGAATTCCGAGCAGTACTTC